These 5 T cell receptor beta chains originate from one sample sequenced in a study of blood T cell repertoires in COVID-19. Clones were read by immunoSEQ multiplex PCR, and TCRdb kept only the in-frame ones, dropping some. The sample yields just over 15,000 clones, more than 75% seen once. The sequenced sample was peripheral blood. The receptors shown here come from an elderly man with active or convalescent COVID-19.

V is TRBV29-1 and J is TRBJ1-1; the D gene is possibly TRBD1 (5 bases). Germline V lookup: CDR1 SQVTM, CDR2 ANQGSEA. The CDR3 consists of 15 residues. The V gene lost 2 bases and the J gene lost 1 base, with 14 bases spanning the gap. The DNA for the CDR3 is TGCAGCGTTGAAATGCGGGACGGACCGAACACTGAAGCTTTCTTT. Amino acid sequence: CSVEMRDGPNTEAFF.

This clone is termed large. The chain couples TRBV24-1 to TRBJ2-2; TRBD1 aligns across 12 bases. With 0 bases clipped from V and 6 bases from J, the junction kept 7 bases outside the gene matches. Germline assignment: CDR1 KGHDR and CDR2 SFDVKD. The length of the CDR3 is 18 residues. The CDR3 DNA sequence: TGTGCCACCAGTGATTTGAGTCGGGACAGGGGGCACCCCGGGGAGCTGTTTTTT. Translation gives CATSDLSRDRGHPGELFF.

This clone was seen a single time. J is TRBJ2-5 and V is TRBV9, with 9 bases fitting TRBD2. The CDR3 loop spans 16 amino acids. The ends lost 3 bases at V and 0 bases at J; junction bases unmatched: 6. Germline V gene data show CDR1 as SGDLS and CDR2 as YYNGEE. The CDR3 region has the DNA TGTGCCAGCAGCGCCGTAGCGGGAGAGCACCAAGAGACCCAGTACTTC. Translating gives CASSAVAGEHQETQYF. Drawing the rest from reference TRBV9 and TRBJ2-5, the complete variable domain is DSGVTQTPKHLITATGQRVTLRCSPRSGDLSVYWYQQSLDQGLQFLIQYYNGEERAKGNILERFSAQQFPDLHSELNLSSLELGDSALYFCASSAVAGEHQETQYFGPGTRLLVL.

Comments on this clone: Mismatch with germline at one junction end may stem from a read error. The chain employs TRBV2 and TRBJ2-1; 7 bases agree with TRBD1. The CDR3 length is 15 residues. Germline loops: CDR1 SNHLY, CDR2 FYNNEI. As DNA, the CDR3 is TGTGCCAGCAGCCCGAGGGGGCCCACCTACAATGAGCTGTTCTTC. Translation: CASSPRGPTYNELFF. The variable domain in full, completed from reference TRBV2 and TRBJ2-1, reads EPEVTQTPSHQVTQMGQEVILRCVPISNHLYFYWYRQILGQKVEFLVSFYNNEISEKSEIFDDQFSVERPDGSNFTLKIRSTKLEDSAMYFCASSPRGPTYNELFFGPGTRLTVL.

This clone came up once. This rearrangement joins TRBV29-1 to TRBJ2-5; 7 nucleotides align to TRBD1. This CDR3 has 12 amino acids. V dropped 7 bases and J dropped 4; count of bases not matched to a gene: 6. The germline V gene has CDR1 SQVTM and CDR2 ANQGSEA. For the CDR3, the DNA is TGCAGCGGACGACAGGGATCAGAGACCCAGTACTTC. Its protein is CSGRQGSETQYF.